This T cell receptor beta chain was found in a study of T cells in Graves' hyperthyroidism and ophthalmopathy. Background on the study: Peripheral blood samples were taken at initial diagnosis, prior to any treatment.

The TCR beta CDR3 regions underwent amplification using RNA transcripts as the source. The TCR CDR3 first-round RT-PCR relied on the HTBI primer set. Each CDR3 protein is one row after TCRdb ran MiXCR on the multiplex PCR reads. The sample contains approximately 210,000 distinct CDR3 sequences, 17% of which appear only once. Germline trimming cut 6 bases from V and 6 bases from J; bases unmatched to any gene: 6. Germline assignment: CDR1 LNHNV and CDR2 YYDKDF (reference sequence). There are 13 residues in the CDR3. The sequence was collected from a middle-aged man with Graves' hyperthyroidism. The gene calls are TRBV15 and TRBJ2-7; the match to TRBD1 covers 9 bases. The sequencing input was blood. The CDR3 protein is CATRRDRASEQYF. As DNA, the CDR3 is TGTGCCACCAGACGGGACAGGGCGTCCGAGCAGTACTTC.